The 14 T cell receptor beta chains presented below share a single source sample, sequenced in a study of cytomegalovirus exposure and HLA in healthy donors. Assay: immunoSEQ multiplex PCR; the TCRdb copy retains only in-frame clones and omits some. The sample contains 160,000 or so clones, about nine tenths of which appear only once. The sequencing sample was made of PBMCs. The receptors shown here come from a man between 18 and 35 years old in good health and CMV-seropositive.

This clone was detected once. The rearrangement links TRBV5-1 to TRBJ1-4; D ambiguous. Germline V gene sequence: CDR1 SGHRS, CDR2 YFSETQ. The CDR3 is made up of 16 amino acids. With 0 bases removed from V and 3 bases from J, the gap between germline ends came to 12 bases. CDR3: CASSLAVRRANEKLFF. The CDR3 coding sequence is TGCGCCAGCAGCTTGGCCGTAAGGAGGGCTAATGAAAAACTGTTTTTT. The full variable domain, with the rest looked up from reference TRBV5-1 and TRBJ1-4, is KAGVTQTPRYLIKTRGQQVTLSCSPISGHRSVSWYQQTPGQGLQFLFEYFSETQRNKGNFPGRFSGRQFSNSRSEMNVSTLELGDSALYLCASSLAVRRANEKLFFGSGTQLSVL.

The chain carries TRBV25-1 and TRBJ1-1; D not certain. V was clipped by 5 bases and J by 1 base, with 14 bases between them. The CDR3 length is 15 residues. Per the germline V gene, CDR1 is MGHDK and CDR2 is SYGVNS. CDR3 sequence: CASSPPGWQNTEAFF. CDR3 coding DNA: TGTGCCAGCAGTCCGCCGGGGTGGCAGAACACTGAAGCTTTCTTT.

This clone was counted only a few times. For the CDR3, the DNA is TGTGCCAGCAGCTTCGTTTCCACCGGGGAGCTGTTTTTT. This sequence encodes CASSFVSTGELFF. The chain is built from TRBV5-4 and TRBJ2-2; D gene uncertain. CDR1 and CDR2 from the germline V gene are SGHNT and YYREEE (reference sequence). The CDR3 is 13 residues long. V lost 2 bases, J lost 4 bases, and 6 bases lay in between.

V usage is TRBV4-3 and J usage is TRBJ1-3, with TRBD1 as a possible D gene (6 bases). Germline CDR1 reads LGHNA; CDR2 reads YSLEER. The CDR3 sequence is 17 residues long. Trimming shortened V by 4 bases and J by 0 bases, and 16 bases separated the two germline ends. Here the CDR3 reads CASSPRIGQSSGNTIYF. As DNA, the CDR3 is TGCGCCAGCAGCCCGAGGATTGGACAGTCCTCTGGAAACACCATATATTTT.

Here the CDR3 DNA reads TGTGCCAGCAGCTCTTATTCCCCCTACGAGCAGTACTTC. Translated, it gives CASSSYSPYEQYF. V usage is TRBV5-6 and J usage is TRBJ2-7; D uncertain. Germline loops: CDR1 SGHDT, CDR2 YYEEEE. The CDR3 spans 13 residues. Trimming cost V 3 bases and J 2 bases, with 9 bases left between them.

The CDR3 sequence is CASSVQGFLDGYTF. Written as DNA, the CDR3 is TGTGCCAGCAGTGTTCAGGGGTTTCTTGATGGCTACACCTTC. The chain has TRBV13 and TRBJ1-2; perhaps TRBD1 as D (6 bases). CDR1 is PRHDT, CDR2 FYEKMQ, per germline (reference sequence). V was trimmed by 6 bases and J by 6 bases, leaving 17 bases between them. The CDR3 extends over 14 amino acids.

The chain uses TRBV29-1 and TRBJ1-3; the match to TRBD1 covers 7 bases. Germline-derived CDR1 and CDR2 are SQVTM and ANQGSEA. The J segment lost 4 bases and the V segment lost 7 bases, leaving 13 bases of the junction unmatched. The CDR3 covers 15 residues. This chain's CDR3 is CSATTTGNFGNTIYF. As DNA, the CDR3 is TGCAGCGCCACAACGACAGGGAACTTCGGAAACACCATATATTTT.

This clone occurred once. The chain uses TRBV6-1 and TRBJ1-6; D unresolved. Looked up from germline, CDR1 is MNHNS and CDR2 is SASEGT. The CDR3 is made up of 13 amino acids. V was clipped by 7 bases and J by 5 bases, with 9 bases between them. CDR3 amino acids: CASIQYNNSPLHF. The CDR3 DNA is TGTGCCAGCATACAGTATAATAATTCACCCCTCCACTTT.

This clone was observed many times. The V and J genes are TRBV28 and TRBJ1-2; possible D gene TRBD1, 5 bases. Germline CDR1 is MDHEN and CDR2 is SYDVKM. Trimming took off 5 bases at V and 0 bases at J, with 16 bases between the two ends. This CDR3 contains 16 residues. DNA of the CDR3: TGTGCCAGCAGTCCCGCCAGACAGATCCCTAACTATGGCTACACCTTC. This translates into CASSPARQIPNYGYTF.

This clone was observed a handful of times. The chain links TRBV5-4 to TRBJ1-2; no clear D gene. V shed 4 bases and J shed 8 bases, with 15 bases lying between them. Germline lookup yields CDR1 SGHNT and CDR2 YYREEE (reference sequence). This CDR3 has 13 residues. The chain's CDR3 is CASSLDLARGYTF. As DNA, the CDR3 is TGTGCCAGCAGCCTGGACCTAGCGAGGGGCTACACCTTC.

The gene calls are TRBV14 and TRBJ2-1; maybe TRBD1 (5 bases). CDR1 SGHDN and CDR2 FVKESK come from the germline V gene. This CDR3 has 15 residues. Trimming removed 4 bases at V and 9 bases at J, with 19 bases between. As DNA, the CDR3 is TGTGCCAGCAGCCGGGGCGGTCTCTTGTCAATTGAGCAGTTCTTC. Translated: CASSRGGLLSIEQFF.

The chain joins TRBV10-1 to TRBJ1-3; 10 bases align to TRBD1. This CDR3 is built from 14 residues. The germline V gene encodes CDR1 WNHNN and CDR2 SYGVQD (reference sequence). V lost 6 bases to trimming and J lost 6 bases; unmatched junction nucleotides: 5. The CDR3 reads CASRGTGETNTIYF. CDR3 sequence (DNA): TGCGCCAGCAGGGGGACAGGGGAAACAAACACCATATATTTT.

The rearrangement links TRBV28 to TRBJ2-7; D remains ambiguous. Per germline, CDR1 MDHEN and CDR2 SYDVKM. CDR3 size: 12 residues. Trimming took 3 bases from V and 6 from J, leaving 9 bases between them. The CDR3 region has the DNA TGTGCCAGCAGTTTTCCCGCGCGCGAGCAGTACTTC. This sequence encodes CASSFPAREQYF. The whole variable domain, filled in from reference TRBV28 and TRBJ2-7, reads DVKVTQSSRYLVKRTGEKVFLECVQDMDHENMFWYRQDPGLGLRLIYFSYDVKMKEKGDIPEGYSVSREKKERFSLILESASTNQTSMYLCASSFPAREQYFGPGTRLTVT.

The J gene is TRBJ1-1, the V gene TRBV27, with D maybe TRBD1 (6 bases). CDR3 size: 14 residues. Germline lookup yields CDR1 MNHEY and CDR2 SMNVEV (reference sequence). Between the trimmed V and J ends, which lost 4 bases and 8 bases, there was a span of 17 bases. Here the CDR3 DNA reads TGTGCCAGCAGTTGGTCGTCAGGGGTCCGCGAAGCTTTCTTT. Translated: CASSWSSGVREAFF.